The next 10 T cell receptor beta chains were all read from a single sample in a study of cytomegalovirus exposure and HLA in healthy donors. Use of 60 Vbeta and 13 Jbeta primers characterized the PCR. Sequencing was performed with immunoSEQ multiplex PCR; in TCRdb, only in-frame clones are kept and a portion is missing. The sample contains approximately 89,000 clones, less than 85% of which appear only once. The sequenced sample was PBMCs. Source of these receptors: a middle-aged man in good health and CMV-seropositive.

This chain joins TRBV5-8 and TRBJ2-1; 8 bases match TRBD2. The ends lost 0 bases at V and 16 bases at J; junction bases unmatched: 15. This CDR3 region has 15 residues. Germline CDR1 is SGHTS and CDR2 is YDEGEE. CDR3 nucleotide sequence: TGTGCCAGCAGCTTGGAGGTGACGGGCGGGACTAGGACTTTCTTC. Amino acid sequence: CASSLEVTGGTRTFF.

This CDR3 is CASSRQGAYNEQFF. The CDR3 coding sequence is TGTGCCAGTAGTCGGCAGGGGGCTTACAATGAGCAGTTCTTC. The rearrangement joins TRBV19 to TRBJ2-1, with 8 positions matching TRBD1. Germline V gene sequence: CDR1 LNHDA, CDR2 SQIVND (reference sequence). This CDR3 spans 14 amino acids. The V and J ends lost 5 bases and 4 bases, in that order; junction bases with no gene match: 4.

The chain uses TRBV7-9 and TRBJ2-7; 7 bases align to TRBD1. The CDR3 length is 14 residues. Trimming cost V 5 bases and J 2 bases; bases outside gene matches: 6. Germline V lookup: CDR1 SEHNR, CDR2 FQNEAQ (reference sequence). The CDR3, as DNA: TGTGCCAGCAGCCAATGGGACAGTACCTACGAGCAGTACTTC. This sequence encodes CASSQWDSTYEQYF. Drawing the rest from reference TRBV7-9 and TRBJ2-7, the complete variable domain is DTGVSQNPRHKITKRGQNVTFRCDPISEHNRLYWYRQTLGQGPEFLTYFQNEAQLEKSRLLSDRFSAERPKGSFSTLEIQRTEQGDSAMYLCASSQWDSTYEQYFGPGTRLTVT.

The gene calls are TRBV6-6 and TRBJ2-3, with 8 bases aligning to TRBD2. The V segment lost 5 bases and the J segment 5 bases; nucleotides outside the gene matches: 6. Germline V gives CDR1 MNHNY, CDR2 SVGAGI (reference sequence). The CDR3 extends over 14 amino acids. For the CDR3, the DNA is TGTGCCAGCAGTGGGGACGGGGGGGGAGATACGCAGTATTTT. It encodes CASSGDGGGDTQYF.

The chain uses TRBV20-1 and TRBJ2-7; 7 positions agree with TRBD1. The CDR3 spans 11 residues. J lost 5 bases, V lost 6 bases, and 4 bases had no gene match. Germline V gene lookup returns CDR1 DFQATT and CDR2 SNEGSKA (reference sequence). The CDR3 is CSANRGHEQYF. DNA of the CDR3: TGCAGTGCCAACAGGGGCCACGAGCAGTACTTC.

CDR3 amino acids: CARSLIPSSYNSPLHF. Here the CDR3 DNA reads TGTGCCAGAAGCTTGATTCCCAGCTCCTATAATTCACCCCTCCACTTT. The chain combines TRBV5-3 with TRBJ1-6; no clear D gene. TRBV5-3 is noted as an ORF with a role that remains uncertain. The CDR3 runs 16 residues. V lost 1 base, J lost 0 bases, and 8 bases lay in between.

This clone was observed a few times. The V call is TRBV7-3, the J call TRBJ2-1, with TRBD2 matching over 8 bases. V dropped 5 bases and J dropped 6; count of bases not matched to a gene: 6. Germline V gene sequence: CDR1 SGHTA, CDR2 FQGTGA. The CDR3 loop spans 14 amino acids. The CDR3 reads CASSLSGDLNEQFF. CDR3 nucleotide sequence: TGTGCCAGCAGCCTTAGCGGGGATCTCAATGAGCAGTTCTTC.

The chain recombines TRBV19 with TRBJ1-2, with D perhaps matching TRBD1 (6 bases). CDR1 and CDR2 from the germline V gene are LNHDA and SQIVND (reference sequence). Deletions cut 6 bases from V and 3 bases from J, with 20 bases between. The CDR3 consists of 16 residues. The CDR3 DNA follows: TGTGCCAGTAGGATACAGGGCTCCCTCCCTGACTATGGCTACACCTTC. Encoded protein: CASRIQGSLPDYGYTF. The full variable domain, rest sourced from reference TRBV19 and TRBJ1-2, is DGGITQSPKYLFRKEGQNVTLSCEQNLNHDAMYWYRQDPGQGLRLIYYSQIVNDFQKGDIAEGYSVSREKKESFPLTVTSAQKNPTAFYLCASRIQGSLPDYGYTFGSGTRLTVV.

This chain links TRBV6-6 with TRBJ1-1, with 9 bases aligning to TRBD1. V dropped 4 bases and J dropped 5; count of bases not matched to a gene: 5. There are 14 residues in the CDR3. Germline V gene lookup returns CDR1 MNHNY and CDR2 SVGAGI (reference sequence). The CDR3 loop is CASSSGTGMTEAFF. CDR3 sequence (DNA): TGTGCCAGCAGTTCCGGGACAGGGATGACTGAAGCTTTCTTT.

The V gene is TRBV28, the J gene TRBJ1-3, with D hard to call. V gave up 5 bases and J gave up 3 bases, with 11 bases separating them. This CDR3 is 14 amino acids long. Germline assignment: CDR1 MDHEN and CDR2 SYDVKM. The DNA for the CDR3 is TGTGCCAGCAGTCCCCACCGGGTTGGAAACACCATATATTTT. Protein: CASSPHRVGNTIYF.